Below are 24 T cell receptor beta chains sequenced from a single sample in a study of post-analysis software for immune sequencing data. For these receptors, no antigen is known. Sequencing libraries made from TCR beta cDNA carried unique molecular identifiers. MiXCR, run by TCRdb on the PCR reads, gives a single entry per CDR3 protein. The table includes about 400,000 distinct CDR3 sequences, 30% to 45% detected once. Broader study findings: Five or six TRBV segments, TRBV5-6, TRBV5-1 and TRBV20-1 among them, were found more frequent in patients than controls.

The specimen sequenced was blood. These receptors were taken from a girl between 5 and 17 years old with multiple sclerosis.

This chain connects TRBV7-8 to TRBJ2-1, with 8 positions matching TRBD1. The J segment lost 12 bases and the V segment lost 7 bases, leaving 17 bases of the junction unmatched. Germline V gene sequence: CDR1 SGHVS, CDR2 FQNEAQ. This CDR3 is 15 amino acids long. This chain's CDR3 is CASTLGRRGQNPQFF. CDR3 in DNA: TGTGCCAGCACCCTGGGGCGCAGGGGGCAAAATCCGCAGTTCTTC. The full variable domain, with the rest looked up from reference TRBV7-8 and TRBJ2-1, is GAGVSQSPRYKVAKRGQDVALRCDPISGHVSLFWYQQALGQGPEFLTYFQNEAQLDKSGLPSDRFFAERPEGSVSTLKIQRTQQEDSAVYLCASTLGRRGQNPQFFGPGTRLTVL.

This clonotype was recorded a few times. V and J are TRBV3-1 and TRBJ2-5, with TRBD2 matching 11 bases. Germline loops: CDR1 LGHDT, CDR2 YNNKEL (reference sequence). J lost 2 bases, V lost 3 bases, and 11 bases had no gene match. CDR3 size: 18 residues. CDR3 sequence: CASSHNLGLAGGQETQYF. CDR3 coding DNA: TGTGCCAGCAGCCACAACCTCGGCCTAGCGGGGGGACAAGAGACCCAGTACTTC.

This rearrangement joins TRBV15 to TRBJ2-7, with TRBD1 identical over 7 bases. Germline values: CDR1 LNHNV, CDR2 YYDKDF (reference sequence). V trimming: 4 bases; J trimming: 1 base; junction bases outside the gene matches: 4. The CDR3 is made up of 14 amino acids. CDR3 DNA sequence: TGTGCCACCAGCACCCGGGACAGATCCTACGAGCAGTACTTC. Its translation: CATSTRDRSYEQYF.

The chain has TRBV20-1 and TRBJ2-3; 10 bases match TRBD1. The V segment lost 0 bases and the J segment 10 bases; nucleotides outside the gene matches: 13. The CDR3 covers 16 residues. CDR1 DFQATT and CDR2 SNEGSKA come from the germline V gene (reference sequence). The CDR3 region is CSARDRTGGGRGAQYF. CDR3 nucleotides: TGCAGTGCTAGAGACCGGACAGGGGGTGGAAGGGGGGCGCAGTATTTT.

The chain employs TRBV4-1 and TRBJ2-6, with D tentatively TRBD2 (5 bases). CDR3 length equals 16 residues. Per germline, CDR1 MGHRA and CDR2 YSYEKL. The V and J ends lost 5 bases and 2 bases respectively, with 13 bases between them. The CDR3 sequence: CASSSPPGTGANVLTF. The CDR3 DNA reads as TGCGCCAGCAGCTCACCCCCGGGAACTGGGGCCAACGTCCTGACTTTC.

This rearrangement joins TRBV7-2 to TRBJ2-5; D gene ambiguous. The J call could be wrong; TRBJ2-7 is a better fit for the DNA end. CDR3 length: 14 amino acids. CDR1 SGHTA and CDR2 FQGNSA come from the germline V gene. The CDR3 region is CASSTAPVRDEQYF. The DNA of the CDR3 is TGTGCCAGCAGCACGGCCCCAGTGCGCGACGAGCAGTACTTC.

This rearrangement joins TRBV18 to TRBJ2-5, with 11 bases aligning to TRBD1. In germline, CDR1 is KGHSH, CDR2 LQKENI. V lost 3 bases and J lost 5; bases outside the gene matches: 11. The CDR3 extends over 17 amino acids. The CDR3 DNA reads as TGTGCCAGCTCACCCAGGGACAGGGGGATAAGTGGTGAGACCCAGTACTTC. As protein: CASSPRDRGISGETQYF.

The chain is built from TRBV5-1 and TRBJ1-6; maybe TRBD1 (6 bases). V lost 0 bases to trimming and J lost 3 bases, with 7 bases between them. Germline V gives CDR1 SGHRS, CDR2 YFSETQ. CDR3 size: 15 residues. For the CDR3, the DNA is TGCGCCAGCAGCTTGGCAGGGGTCTATAATTCACCCCTCCACTTT. Its protein is CASSLAGVYNSPLHF. Filled out from reference TRBV5-1 and TRBJ1-6, the complete variable domain reads KAGVTQTPRYLIKTRGQQVTLSCSPISGHRSVSWYQQTPGQGLQFLFEYFSETQRNKGNFPGRFSGRQFSNSRSEMNVSTLELGDSALYLCASSLAGVYNSPLHFGNGTRLTVT.

This chain connects TRBV19 to TRBJ1-5; unclear D gene. Germline V gives CDR1 LNHDA, CDR2 SQIVND (reference sequence). The V gene lost 5 bases and the J gene lost 4 bases, with 9 bases spanning the gap. CDR3 length: 13 residues. The CDR3 region has the DNA TGTGCCAGTAGTTTCATGGGAAATCAGCCCCAGCATTTT. It translates to CASSFMGNQPQHF.

This sequence joins TRBV7-9 and TRBJ2-3; no clear D gene. Between the trimmed V and J ends, which lost 0 bases and 7 bases, there was a span of 11 bases. Germline CDR1 reads SEHNR; CDR2 reads FQNEAQ (reference sequence). The CDR3 spans 14 residues. The DNA of the CDR3 is TGTGCCAGCAGCTTAGCTGTAGCTAGTAATACGCAGTATTTT. Amino acid sequence: CASSLAVASNTQYF. The complete variable domain, with remaining parts taken from reference TRBV7-9 and TRBJ2-3, reads DTGVSQNPRHKITKRGQNVTFRCDPISEHNRLYWYRQTLGQGPEFLTYFQNEAQLEKSRLLSDRFSAERPKGSFSTLEIQRTEQGDSAMYLCASSLAVASNTQYFGPGTRLTVL.

This chain joins TRBV6-5 and TRBJ2-2; D not resolved. The CDR3 covers 14 residues. Trimming removed 7 bases from V and 0 bases from J, with 9 bases in between. Germline CDR1 reads MNHEY; CDR2 reads SVGAGI. CDR3 protein: CASKTVANTGELFF. The CDR3 DNA reads as TGTGCCAGCAAGACTGTTGCGAACACCGGGGAGCTGTTTTTT.

CDR3 in amino acids: CASSNSGGNYNEQYF. The CDR3 DNA follows: TGTGCCAGCAGCAACAGCGGGGGAAACTACAATGAGCAGTACTTC. This chain connects TRBV7-3 to TRBJ2-1, with TRBD2 matching 8 bases. The better agreement between TRBJ2-7 and the DNA end casts doubt on the J call. This CDR3 region has 15 residues. The V gene's germline CDR1 is SGHTA and CDR2 FQGTGA.

This clonotype was recorded a few times. The CDR3 here is CASSLDGGLGVYGYTF. The DNA of the CDR3 is TGTGCCAGCAGTTTAGATGGTGGTCTCGGGGTCTATGGCTACACCTTC. This chain joins TRBV12-3 or TRBV12-4 and TRBJ1-2; D gene ambiguous. V was clipped by 1 base and J by 4 bases, with 16 bases between them. This CDR3 has 16 residues.

The chain is built from TRBV4-2 and TRBJ2-1; unclear D gene. Germline-derived CDR1 and CDR2 are LGHNA and YNFKEQ. The CDR3 has 13 residues. Trimming cost V 0 bases and J 9 bases, with 9 bases left between them. The CDR3 region is CASSQEGFPEQFF. The CDR3 DNA follows: TGTGCCAGCAGCCAAGAAGGATTCCCTGAGCAGTTCTTC.

V usage is TRBV2 and J usage is TRBJ1-2; D unresolved. The CDR3 loop spans 13 amino acids. V was shortened by 3 bases and J by 1 base, with 6 bases between the two germline ends. The germline V gene has CDR1 SNHLY and CDR2 FYNNEI. The CDR3 reads CASSDGVNYGYTF. The CDR3 coding sequence is TGTGCCAGCAGTGACGGGGTTAACTATGGCTACACCTTC. Full variable domain (rest looked up from reference TRBV2 and TRBJ1-2): EPEVTQTPSHQVTQMGQEVILRCVPISNHLYFYWYRQILGQKVEFLVSFYNNEISEKSEIFDDQFSVERPDGSNFTLKIRSTKLEDSAMYFCASSDGVNYGYTFGSGTRLTVV.

This clonotype was detected ten times or more. The chain links TRBV7-2 to TRBJ2-3; D is uncertain. The germline V and J ends were trimmed by 1 base and 4 bases, with 9 bases remaining between them. The germline gives CDR1 SGHTA, CDR2 FQGNSA. CDR3 length: 14 amino acids. The CDR3 is CASSLDTSSDTQYF. As DNA, the CDR3 is TGTGCCAGCAGCTTAGACACGAGCTCAGATACGCAGTATTTT.

This chain links TRBV28 with TRBJ2-5; D is perhaps TRBD2 (6 bases). Trimming removed 6 bases from V and 5 bases from J, with 16 bases in between. Germline-derived CDR1 and CDR2 are MDHEN and SYDVKM. The CDR3 is made up of 14 amino acids. The CDR3: CASRPLGGRETQYF. The CDR3 DNA follows: TGTGCCAGCAGACCCCTCGGGGGACGGGAGACCCAGTACTTC.

The chain carries TRBV28 and TRBJ2-7; TRBD1 agrees at 9 bases. The DNA end is more similar to TRBJ2-5, so the J call may be wrong. This CDR3 is built from 16 residues. Germline V gene data show CDR1 as MDHEN and CDR2 as SYDVKM. For the CDR3, the DNA is TGTGCCAGCAGTTACCTGGACAGGGGTCAGTCAGAGACCCAGTACTTC. Residues: CASSYLDRGQSETQYF.

V is TRBV27 and J is TRBJ2-7; D is possibly TRBD1 or TRBD2 (5 bases each). With 11 bases removed from V and 0 bases from J, the gap between germline ends came to 17 bases. The CDR3 is made up of 14 amino acids. The V gene's germline CDR1 is MNHEY and CDR2 SMNVEV (reference sequence). CDR3 nucleotide sequence: TGTGCCGGCGGCCGGGACCTAAGCTCCTACGAGCAGTACTTC. Amino acid sequence: CAGGRDLSSYEQYF.

A few counts support this clonotype. V and J are TRBV4-3 and TRBJ2-3, with D perhaps TRBD1 or TRBD2 (5 bases each). CDR1 and CDR2 from the germline V gene are LGHNA and YSLEER. This CDR3 spans 15 amino acids. V was cut by 1 base and J by 3 bases, with 11 bases left in between. This chain's CDR3 is CASSQVGRETDTQYF. The DNA of the CDR3 is TGCGCCAGCAGCCAAGTAGGCAGGGAGACAGATACGCAGTATTTT.

This clonotype was counted a few times. This rearrangement joins TRBV16 to TRBJ1-5; D is possibly TRBD1 (5 bases). Between the trimmed V and J ends, which lost 4 bases and 7 bases, there was a span of 14 bases. CDR3 size: 14 residues. The germline gives CDR1 KGHSY, CDR2 FQNENV. The CDR3 nucleotides are TGTGCCAGCAGCCCTGGGGCCAGGGCCCAGCCCCAGCATTTT. It translates to CASSPGARAQPQHF.

The chain uses TRBV7-9 and TRBJ1-2, with D uncertain. This CDR3 contains 12 residues. V lost 3 bases and J lost 8, with 10 bases in between. Germline loops: CDR1 SEHNR, CDR2 FQNEAQ (reference sequence). The CDR3 DNA reads TGTGCCAGCAGCTTGGGGTCGGGAGGCTACACCTTC. The encoded protein is CASSLGSGGYTF. Based on the CDR3 plus reference TRBV7-9 and TRBJ1-2, the full variable domain is DTGVSQNPRHKITKRGQNVTFRCDPISEHNRLYWYRQTLGQGPEFLTYFQNEAQLEKSRLLSDRFSAERPKGSFSTLEIQRTEQGDSAMYLCASSLGSGGYTFGSGTRLTVV.

V usage is TRBV18 and J usage is TRBJ2-1; 8 bases agree with TRBD2. J lost 9 bases, V lost 8 bases, and 12 bases had no gene match. Germline CDR1 and CDR2: KGHSH and LQKENI. The length of the CDR3 is 14 residues. The CDR3 DNA reads TGTGCCAGCAAAGCGGGGGCCACCGACGGTGAGCAGTTCTTC. Its translation is CASKAGATDGEQFF.

For the CDR3, the DNA is TGTGCCAGCAGACGGGACAGGGACACTGAAGCTTTCTTT. Translating it yields CASRRDRDTEAFF. The genes are TRBV12-3 or TRBV12-4 and TRBJ1-1, with 9 bases matching TRBD1. The length of the CDR3 is 13 residues. The junction had 2 bases not matched to a gene; V was cut back by 6 bases and J by 3 bases.